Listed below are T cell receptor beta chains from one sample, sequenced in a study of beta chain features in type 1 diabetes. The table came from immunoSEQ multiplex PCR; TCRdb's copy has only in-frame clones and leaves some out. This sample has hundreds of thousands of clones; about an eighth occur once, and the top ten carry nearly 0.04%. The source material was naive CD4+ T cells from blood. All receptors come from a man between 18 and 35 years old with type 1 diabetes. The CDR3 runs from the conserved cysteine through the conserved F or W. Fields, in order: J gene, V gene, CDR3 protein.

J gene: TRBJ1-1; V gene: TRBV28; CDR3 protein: CASSLLAGNTEAFF
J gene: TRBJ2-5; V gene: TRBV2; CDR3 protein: CASSRETQYF
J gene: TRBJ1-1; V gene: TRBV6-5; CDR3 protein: CAARGGNTEAFF
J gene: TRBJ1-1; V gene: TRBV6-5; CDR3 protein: CASRTGTAYRAFF
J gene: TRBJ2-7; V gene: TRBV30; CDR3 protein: CARWERDPSEQYF
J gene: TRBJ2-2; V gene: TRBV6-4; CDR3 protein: CASSDPYTGELFF
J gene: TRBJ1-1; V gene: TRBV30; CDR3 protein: CAWSPFGTQNREGTEAFF
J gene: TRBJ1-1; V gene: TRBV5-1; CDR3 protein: CASSLVGPNTEAFF
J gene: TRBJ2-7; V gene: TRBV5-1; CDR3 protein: CASSLVAPYEQYF
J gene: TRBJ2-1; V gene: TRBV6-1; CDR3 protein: CASSRREAYNEQFF
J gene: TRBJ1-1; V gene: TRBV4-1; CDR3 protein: CASSLGTANTEAFF
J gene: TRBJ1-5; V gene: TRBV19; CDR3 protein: CASTLDGSNQPQHF
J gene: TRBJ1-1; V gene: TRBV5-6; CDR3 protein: CASSLQVWGTGDTEAFF
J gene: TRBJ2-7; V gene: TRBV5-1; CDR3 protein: CASSLGVYEQYF
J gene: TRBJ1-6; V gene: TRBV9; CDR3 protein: CASSGWDAYNSPLHF
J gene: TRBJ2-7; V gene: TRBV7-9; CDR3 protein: CASSPAHEQYF
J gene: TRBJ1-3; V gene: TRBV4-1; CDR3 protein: CASSPGRRTGNTIYF
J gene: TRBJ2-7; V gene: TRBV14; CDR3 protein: CASSHFIGTAPPYEQYF
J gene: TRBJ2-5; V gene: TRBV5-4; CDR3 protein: CASSLPGLAGEETQYF
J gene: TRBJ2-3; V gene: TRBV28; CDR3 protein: CASSLQFTDTQYF
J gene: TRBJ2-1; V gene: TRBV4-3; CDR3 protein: CASSQAFAASEQFF
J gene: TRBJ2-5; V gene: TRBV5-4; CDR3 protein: CASSLGSLETQYF
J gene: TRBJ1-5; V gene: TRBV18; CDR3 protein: CASSSRNQPQHF
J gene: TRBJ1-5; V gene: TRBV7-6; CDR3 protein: CASSQTEQDQPQHF
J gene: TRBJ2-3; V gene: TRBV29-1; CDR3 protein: CSVQTGFTDTQYF
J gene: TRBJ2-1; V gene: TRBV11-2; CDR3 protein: CASSSRGDLTYNEQFF
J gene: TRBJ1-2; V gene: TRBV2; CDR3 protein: CASGDRTGKGYTF
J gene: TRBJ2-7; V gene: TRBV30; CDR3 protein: CAWNLQGPGEQYF
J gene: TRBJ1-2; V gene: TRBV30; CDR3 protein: CAWSVGYGYTF
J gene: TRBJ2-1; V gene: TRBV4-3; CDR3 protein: CASSQEPGNEQFF
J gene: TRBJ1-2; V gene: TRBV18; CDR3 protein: CASSPSRLLAGYTF
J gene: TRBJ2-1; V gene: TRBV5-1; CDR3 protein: CASSTRLAGRTYNEQFF
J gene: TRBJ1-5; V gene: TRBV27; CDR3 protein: CASSRYSNQPQHF
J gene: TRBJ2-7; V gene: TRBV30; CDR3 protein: CAWTAGGYEQYF
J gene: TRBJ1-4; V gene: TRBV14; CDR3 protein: CASSQDTGHSRKLFF
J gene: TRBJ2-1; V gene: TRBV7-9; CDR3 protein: CASSPDRGLPYNEQFF
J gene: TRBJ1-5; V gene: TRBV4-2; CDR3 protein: CASSQVGDEPQHF
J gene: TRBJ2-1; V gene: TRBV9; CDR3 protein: CASSVLSGGYNEQFF
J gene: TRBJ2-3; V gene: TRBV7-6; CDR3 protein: CASSLGQLTDTQYF
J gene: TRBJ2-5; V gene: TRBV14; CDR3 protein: CASSQDITGETQYF
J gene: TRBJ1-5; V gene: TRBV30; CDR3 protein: CAWSVRSDQPQHF
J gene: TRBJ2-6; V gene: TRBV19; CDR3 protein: CASSTTRLGQGHGGANVLTF
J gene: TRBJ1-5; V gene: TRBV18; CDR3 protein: CASSPSTGGNQPQHF
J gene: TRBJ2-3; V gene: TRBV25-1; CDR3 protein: CASSQGVNKGTDTQYF
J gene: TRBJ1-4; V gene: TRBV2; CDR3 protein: CASSSSGKKLFF
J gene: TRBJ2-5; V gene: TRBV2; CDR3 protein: CASRAGTFGETQYF
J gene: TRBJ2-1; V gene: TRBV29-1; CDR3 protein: CSVASDRGNEQFF
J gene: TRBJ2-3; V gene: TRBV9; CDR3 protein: CASSVAGGQGNTQYF
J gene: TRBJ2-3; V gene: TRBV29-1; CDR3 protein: CSVGAERGRSTDTQYF
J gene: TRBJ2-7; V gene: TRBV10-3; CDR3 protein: CAISESGGQAYEQYF
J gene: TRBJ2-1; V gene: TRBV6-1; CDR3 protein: CASSELSGPQGEQFF
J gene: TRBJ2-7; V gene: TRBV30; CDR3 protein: CAWSVVFSYEQYF
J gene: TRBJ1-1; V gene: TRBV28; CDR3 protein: CASSLTENTEAFF
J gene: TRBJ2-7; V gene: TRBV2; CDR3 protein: CASSAGYEQYF
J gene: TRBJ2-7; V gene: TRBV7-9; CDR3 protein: CASSLAFLSEQYF